The 26 T cell receptor beta chains given below trace back to one sample, sequenced in a study of CD8+ T cells in alopecia areata. Regarding treatment: oral pan-JAK inhibitor, 5-10 mg twice daily. RNA extraction and reverse transcription yielded cDNA as sequencing template. The method was immunoSEQ multiplex PCR; TCRdb's version includes in-frame clones alone and lacks a portion of them. This sample has 270,000 or so clones, with 55% to 75% found just once. The starting material was CD4+ T cells sorted from blood, obtained at week 24, from a patient treated with tofacitinib. The receptors were gathered from a human donor with alopecia areata.

The chain combines TRBV9 with TRBJ2-1, with D perhaps TRBD2 (6 bases). The CDR3 is made up of 15 amino acids. Between the trimmed V and J ends, which lost 0 bases and 10 bases, there was a span of 17 bases. CDR1 and CDR2 (germline): SGDLS, YYNGEE. This CDR3 is CASSVDPLGGVEQFF. The CDR3 DNA reads TGTGCCAGCAGCGTAGACCCCCTCGGGGGTGTGGAGCAGTTCTTC.

The rearrangement links TRBV2 to TRBJ2-7; possible D gene TRBD1, 5 bases. This CDR3 has 13 residues. V was clipped by 6 bases and J by 5 bases, with 14 bases between them. The germline V gene has CDR1 SNHLY and CDR2 FYNNEI. Here the CDR3 reads CASRPQGSDEQYF. The DNA for the CDR3 is TGTGCCAGCAGACCCCAGGGAAGTGACGAGCAGTACTTC.

Only a few counts were recorded for this clone. The rearrangement uses TRBV9 and TRBJ1-1; the D gene is possibly TRBD1 (5 bases). The germline V gene encodes CDR1 SGDLS and CDR2 YYNGEE. Between the trimmed V and J ends, which lost 0 bases and 0 bases, there was a span of 12 bases. The CDR3 totals 16 residues. The CDR3 bases are TGTGCCAGCAGCGTAGCAGGGACCGGGATGAACACTGAAGCTTTCTTT. The encoded protein is CASSVAGTGMNTEAFF.

The gene calls are TRBV7-2 and TRBJ2-2; tentatively, D is TRBD2 (5 bases). The CDR3 has 15 residues. From germline, CDR1 is SGHTA and CDR2 FQGNSA. V was trimmed by 1 base and J by 2 bases, leaving 8 bases between them. CDR3 DNA sequence: TGTGCCAGCAGCTTAGAGCGGCTAAACACCGGGGAGCTGTTTTTT. It translates to CASSLERLNTGELFF.

The chain carries TRBV29-1 and TRBJ1-2; D is uncertain. Trimming left V 5 bases short and J 8 bases short, with 15 bases between. The CDR3 is 12 residues long. CDR1 and CDR2 (germline): SQVTM, ANQGSEA. CDR3 coding DNA: TGCAGCGTTACCGACCCCGGGTGGGGCTACACCTTC. This codes for CSVTDPGWGYTF.

The gene calls are TRBV7-2 and TRBJ2-5; D is ambiguous. With 2 bases removed from V and 5 bases from J, the gap between germline ends came to 12 bases. The germline CDR1 and CDR2 sequences are SGHTA and FQGNSA. The CDR3 loop spans 14 amino acids. As DNA, the CDR3 is TGTGCCAGCAGCTTAAATGGGCCCCTGGAGACCCAGTACTTC. Encoded protein: CASSLNGPLETQYF.

V and J are TRBV7-2 and TRBJ2-7; no definite D call. V was shortened by 5 bases and J by 5 bases, with 16 bases between the two germline ends. Per the germline V gene, CDR1 is SGHTA and CDR2 is FQGNSA. The CDR3 extends over 14 amino acids. The CDR3 DNA follows: TGTGCCAGCAGCCTCCGTGGCCTTGACGACGAGCAGTACTTC. Translated: CASSLRGLDDEQYF.

V is TRBV5-1 and J is TRBJ2-3; 8 positions match TRBD1. The CDR3 extends over 14 amino acids. V dropped 4 bases and J dropped 1; count of bases not matched to a gene: 2. Germline-derived CDR1 and CDR2 are SGHRS and YFSETQ. CDR3 in DNA: TGCGCCAGCAGCCCACAGGGGGGCACAGATACGCAGTATTTT. It encodes CASSPQGGTDTQYF.

The chain is built from TRBV5-1 and TRBJ2-5; TRBD2 aligns across 9 bases. The length of the CDR3 is 15 residues. With V trimmed by 1 base and J by 5 bases, 6 bases remained unmatched. The germline V gene has CDR1 SGHRS and CDR2 YFSETQ. The CDR3 loop is CASSLMISGGETQYF. CDR3 nucleotides: TGCGCCAGCAGCTTGATGATTAGCGGGGGTGAGACCCAGTACTTC.

There are a few counts of this clone. This sequence joins TRBV4-1 and TRBJ2-7; D may match TRBD1 or TRBD2 (5 bases each). The ends were cut back, 0 bases at V and 7 bases at J, with 10 bases in the middle. Per the germline V gene, CDR1 is MGHRA and CDR2 is YSYEKL. This CDR3 has 13 residues. The CDR3 sequence: CASSQDGTVEQYF. The CDR3 DNA sequence: TGCGCCAGCAGCCAAGATGGGACGGTAGAGCAGTACTTC.

The chain carries TRBV29-1 and TRBJ2-2; maybe TRBD2 (5 bases). V was cut by 5 bases and J by 3 bases, with 10 bases left in between. The CDR3 totals 13 residues. Germline V gene lookup returns CDR1 SQVTM and CDR2 ANQGSEA. The CDR3: CSVRRLHTGELFF. CDR3 DNA sequence: TGCAGCGTTAGGAGGTTACACACCGGGGAGCTGTTTTTT.

This sequence joins TRBV5-1 and TRBJ2-7; TRBD1 matches 9 bases. Germline V gives CDR1 SGHRS, CDR2 YFSETQ. The V gene end was trimmed by 4 bases and the J gene end by 4 bases; junction bases not matched to a gene: 15. This CDR3 spans 17 amino acids. The CDR3 sequence is CASSRGTGLTQSYEQYF. The CDR3 nucleotides read TGCGCCAGCAGCAGAGGGACAGGGCTCACGCAGTCATACGAGCAGTACTTC.

J is TRBJ2-2 and V is TRBV29-1; D is unclear. The CDR3 has 12 amino acids. V was clipped by 3 bases and J by 1 base, with 3 bases between them. CDR1 is SQVTM and CDR2 is ANQGSEA in the germline V gene. As DNA, the CDR3 is TGCAGCGTTGACGGGAACACCGGGGAGCTGTTTTTT. Translating gives CSVDGNTGELFF.

The rearrangement joins TRBV29-1 to TRBJ1-1; 7 nucleotides line up with TRBD1. The CDR3 loop spans 12 amino acids. CDR1 and CDR2 from the germline V gene are SQVTM and ANQGSEA. Trimming at V came to 7 bases and at J to 1 base, leaving 3 bases not matched to a gene. DNA of the CDR3: TGCAGCGGGGGACAGAGGAACACTGAAGCTTTCTTT. It is translated as CSGGQRNTEAFF.

The V call is TRBV30, the J call TRBJ2-5, with D perhaps matching TRBD1 (5 bases). The DNA matches TRBJ2-7 better at its end, which makes the J call doubtful. CDR3 length equals 12 residues. Germline CDR1 and CDR2: GTSNPN and SVGIG (reference sequence). The CDR3 DNA reads TGTGCCTGGAGTGTAAATACAGGCGAGCAGTACTTC. It translates to CAWSVNTGEQYF.

This clone was seen more than once but under ten times. This rearrangement joins TRBV7-2 to TRBJ2-6; TRBD2 matches 7 bases. This CDR3 is built from 16 residues. V dropped 5 bases and J dropped 1; count of bases not matched to a gene: 5. Germline V CDR1 and CDR2: SGHTA, FQGNSA. The CDR3 DNA sequence: TGTGCCAGCAGCCCCCCGCGGGGGTCTGGGGCCAACGTCCTGACTTTC. It codes for CASSPPRGSGANVLTF.

The rearrangement joins TRBV27 to TRBJ1-5, with unresolved D. Germline V gene data show CDR1 as MNHEY and CDR2 as SMNVEV (reference sequence). The V end was cut by 5 bases, the J end by 1 base, with 12 bases between. The CDR3 sequence is 15 residues long. The CDR3: CASSPLGTSNQPQHF. DNA for the CDR3: TGTGCCAGCAGTCCCCTAGGAACAAGCAATCAGCCCCAGCATTTT.

This clone showed up just once. In the same sample, other DNA sequences code for this CDR3. The chain combines TRBV5-1 with TRBJ1-2, with D perhaps matching TRBD1 (5 bases). CDR3 length equals 14 residues. Trimming removed 2 bases at V and 2 bases at J, with 10 bases between. From germline, CDR1 is SGHRS and CDR2 YFSETQ. CDR3 residues: CASSLTGANYGYTF. The CDR3 DNA reads as TGCGCCAGCAGCTTAACAGGTGCGAACTATGGCTACACCTTC.

This clone was found a few times. The chain links TRBV4-2 to TRBJ2-3, with 9 bases lining up with TRBD2. Germline assignment: CDR1 LGHNA and CDR2 YNFKEQ. The CDR3 consists of 15 residues. With 0 bases clipped from V and 8 bases from J, the junction kept 6 bases outside the gene matches. CDR3 amino acids: CASSQDLLAGPTQYF. The CDR3, as DNA: TGTGCCAGCAGCCAAGATCTGCTAGCGGGGCCTACGCAGTATTTT.

The count of this clone is one. The V gene is TRBV15, the J gene TRBJ2-3; D gene ambiguous. Trimming removed 6 bases from V and 2 bases from J, with 3 bases in between. The CDR3 has 11 amino acids. The V gene's germline CDR1 is LNHNV and CDR2 YYDKDF (reference sequence). This chain's CDR3 is CATSITDTQYF. Written as DNA, the CDR3 is TGTGCCACCAGTATCACAGATACGCAGTATTTT.

This rearrangement joins TRBV27 to TRBJ2-3; D uncertain. Trimming took 4 bases from V and 2 from J, leaving 16 bases between them. Germline V gives CDR1 MNHEY, CDR2 SMNVEV (reference sequence). The CDR3 covers 16 residues. The CDR3 loop reads CASSSTGPFLTDTQYF. CDR3 nucleotides: TGTGCCAGCAGTTCCACGGGTCCGTTTCTCACAGATACGCAGTATTTT.

This chain connects TRBV20-1 to TRBJ2-1; D ambiguous. V lost 2 bases to trimming and J lost 7 bases, with 3 bases between them. The CDR3 runs 10 residues. Germline values: CDR1 DFQATT, CDR2 SNEGSKA (reference sequence). The DNA for the CDR3 is TGCAGTGCTAGACTAAATGAGCAGTTCTTC. This encodes CSARLNEQFF.

This chain uses TRBV30 with TRBJ1-5; 9 bases fit TRBD1. Looked up from germline, CDR1 is GTSNPN and CDR2 is SVGIG (reference sequence). The CDR3 is 15 amino acids. The trim removed 3 bases at V and 4 bases at J, leaving 7 bases unmatched. The CDR3, as DNA: TGTGCCTGGAGCGCCGGGACAGGGCAGAATCAGCCCCAGCATTTT. Its translation is CAWSAGTGQNQPQHF.

The chain uses TRBV18 and TRBJ1-3, with D perhaps TRBD1 (5 bases). Germline CDR1 and CDR2: KGHSH and LQKENI. The CDR3 covers 14 residues. The ends were cut back, 5 bases at V and 1 base at J, with 9 bases in the middle. The CDR3 nucleotides read TGTGCCAGCTCATCCGGGACGTCTGGAAACACCATATATTTT. It codes for CASSSGTSGNTIYF. The full variable domain, in which reference TRBV18 and TRBJ1-3 provide the parts outside the CDR3, is NAGVMQNPRHLVRRRGQEARLRCSPMKGHSHVYWYRQLPEEGLKFMVYLQKENIIDESGMPKERFSAEFPKEGPSILRIQQVVRGDSAAYFCASSSGTSGNTIYFGEGSWLTVV.

The sample holds a few counts of this clone. The chain links TRBV23-1 to TRBJ2-3; D ambiguous. Being an ORF, TRBV23-1 has a function that is uncertain. The germline V and J ends were trimmed by 5 bases and 4 bases, with 19 bases remaining between them. This CDR3 has 16 residues. CDR3 bases: TGCGCCAGCAGTTGTTTAGGGCTAGGGCCGTCAGATACGCAGTATTTT. This gives the protein CASSCLGLGPSDTQYF.

This chain's CDR3 is CASSQRPGADQPQHF. CDR3 nucleotide sequence: TGTGCCAGCAGCCAGAGGCCAGGGGCGGATCAGCCCCAGCATTTT. The rearrangement joins TRBV4-2 to TRBJ1-5, with D perhaps matching TRBD1 (6 bases). The CDR3 length is 15 residues. The V gene's germline CDR1 is LGHNA and CDR2 YNFKEQ. Deletions cut 3 bases from V and 5 bases from J, with 14 bases between.